A selection of T cell receptor beta chains follows, all from one sample in a study of CD8 T cells in Susac syndrome. TCRdb itself ran the immunoSEQ multiplex PCR reads through MiXCR, one entry per CDR3 protein. The sample comprises about 53,000 distinct CDR3 sequences, 85% to 95% of which are singletons, and around 0.75% rests with the top ten. Sequenced input: CD8+ T cells from PBMCs. These receptors all come from a human donor with Susac syndrome. Each CDR3 is given with its conserved first and last residue. A D gene is named only where the DNA matches it firmly. The size field is filled for only some rows; it gives once, few, many or a size class.

CDR3 length: 14
D gene: .
V gene: TRBV12-3/TRBV12-4
J gene: TRBJ2-1
clone size: .
CDR3 protein: CASSFLGGVGEQFF
CDR3 DNA: TGTGCCAGCAGTTTTCTGGGGGGAGTAGGTGAGCAGTTCTTC

CDR3 length: 17
D gene: .
V gene: TRBV9
J gene: TRBJ1-4
clone size: .
CDR3 protein: CASSDSWDTATNEKLFF
CDR3 DNA: TGTGCCAGCAGCGATTCCTGGGATACGGCAACTAATGAAAAACTGTTTTTT

CDR3 length: 13
D gene: .
V gene: TRBV30
J gene: TRBJ1-2
clone size: .
CDR3 protein: CAWSVSGDWGYTF
CDR3 DNA: TGTGCCTGGAGTGTTTCGGGAGATTGGGGCTACACCTTC

CDR3 length: 14
D gene: TRBD2
V gene: TRBV30
J gene: TRBJ2-2
clone size: .
CDR3 protein: CAWRGTSDTGELFF
CDR3 DNA: TGTGCCTGGAGAGGGACTAGCGACACCGGGGAGCTGTTTTTT

CDR3 length: 13
D gene: .
V gene: TRBV30
J gene: TRBJ2-2
clone size: .
CDR3 protein: CAWNFRNTGELFF
CDR3 DNA: TGTGCCTGGAATTTTCGGAATACCGGGGAGCTGTTTTTT

CDR3 length: 15
D gene: TRBD2
V gene: TRBV6-2/TRBV6-3
J gene: TRBJ2-1
clone size: .
CDR3 protein: CASSWTSGASAEQFF
CDR3 DNA: TGTGCCAGCAGTTGGACTAGCGGGGCGTCTGCTGAGCAGTTCTTC

CDR3 length: 15
D gene: TRBD1
V gene: TRBV19
J gene: TRBJ2-5
clone size: .
CDR3 protein: CASSNRDSNQETQYF
CDR3 DNA: TGTGCCAGTAGTAACCGGGACAGCAACCAAGAGACCCAGTACTTC

CDR3 length: 15
D gene: .
V gene: TRBV7-6
J gene: TRBJ1-1
clone size: .
CDR3 protein: CASSQATGHNTEAFF
CDR3 DNA: TGTGCCAGCAGCCAAGCTACAGGGCACAACACTGAAGCTTTCTTT

CDR3 length: 13
D gene: .
V gene: TRBV20-1
J gene: TRBJ2-5
clone size: .
CDR3 protein: CSARDGLQETQYF
CDR3 DNA: TGCAGTGCTAGGGACGGACTTCAAGAGACCCAGTACTTC

CDR3 length: 12
D gene: .
V gene: TRBV15
J gene: TRBJ1-5
clone size: .
CDR3 protein: CATSLDNQPQHF
CDR3 DNA: TGTGCCACCAGCCTTGACAATCAGCCCCAGCATTTT

CDR3 length: 15
D gene: TRBD1
V gene: TRBV20-1
J gene: TRBJ2-5
clone size: .
CDR3 protein: CSADKPGQGAETQYF
CDR3 DNA: TGCAGTGCGGATAAACCGGGACAGGGGGCTGAGACCCAGTACTTC

CDR3 length: 11
D gene: .
V gene: TRBV9
J gene: TRBJ2-1
clone size: .
CDR3 protein: CASSVAEGLLF
CDR3 DNA: TGTGCCAGCAGCGTAGCTGAGGGCCTCCTCTTC

CDR3 length: 14
D gene: TRBD1
V gene: TRBV13
J gene: TRBJ2-5
clone size: .
CDR3 protein: CASSLRTGQETQYF
CDR3 DNA: TGTGCCAGCAGCCTGCGGACAGGGCAAGAGACCCAGTACTTC

CDR3 length: 15
D gene: .
V gene: TRBV4-3
J gene: TRBJ2-5
clone size: once
CDR3 protein: CASSQTLSHQETQYF
CDR3 DNA: TGCGCCAGCAGCCAGACTCTCTCGCACCAAGAGACCCAGTACTTC

CDR3 length: 15
D gene: .
V gene: TRBV9
J gene: TRBJ1-1
clone size: .
CDR3 protein: CASSPRTDIGTEAFF
CDR3 DNA: TGTGCCAGCAGCCCTCGGACAGACATTGGGACTGAAGCTTTCTTT

CDR3 length: 16
D gene: .
V gene: TRBV14
J gene: TRBJ1-1
clone size: .
CDR3 protein: CASSQDGNTMNTEAFF
CDR3 DNA: TGTGCCAGCAGCCAAGATGGAAACACCATGAACACTGAAGCTTTCTTT

CDR3 length: 13
D gene: .
V gene: TRBV5-4
J gene: TRBJ2-1
clone size: once
CDR3 protein: CASSLETYNEQFF
CDR3 DNA: TGTGCCAGCAGCTTGGAAACTTACAATGAGCAGTTCTTC

CDR3 length: 16
D gene: TRBD1
V gene: TRBV24-1
J gene: TRBJ2-3
clone size: .
CDR3 protein: CATSERGGAGTDTQYF
CDR3 DNA: TGTGCCACCAGTGAGCGAGGGGGCGCGGGCACAGATACGCAGTATTTT

CDR3 length: 13
D gene: .
V gene: TRBV4-1
J gene: TRBJ2-3
clone size: .
CDR3 protein: CASSQRQTLTQYF
CDR3 DNA: TGCGCCAGCAGCCAGCGACAGACTTTGACTCAGTATTTT

CDR3 length: 17
D gene: TRBD2
V gene: TRBV4-1
J gene: TRBJ2-7
clone size: .
CDR3 protein: CASSQGTSGGAAYEQYF
CDR3 DNA: TGCGCCAGCAGCCAAGGGACTAGCGGGGGGGCCGCCTACGAGCAGTACTTC

CDR3 length: 12
D gene: .
V gene: TRBV13
J gene: TRBJ2-2
clone size: once
CDR3 protein: CASRAHTGELFF
CDR3 DNA: TGTGCCAGCAGGGCCCACACCGGGGAGCTGTTTTTT

CDR3 length: 13
D gene: .
V gene: TRBV7-7
J gene: TRBJ2-7
clone size: .
CDR3 protein: CASSLDPGYEQYF
CDR3 DNA: TGTGCCAGCAGCTTAGATCCAGGCTACGAGCAGTACTTC